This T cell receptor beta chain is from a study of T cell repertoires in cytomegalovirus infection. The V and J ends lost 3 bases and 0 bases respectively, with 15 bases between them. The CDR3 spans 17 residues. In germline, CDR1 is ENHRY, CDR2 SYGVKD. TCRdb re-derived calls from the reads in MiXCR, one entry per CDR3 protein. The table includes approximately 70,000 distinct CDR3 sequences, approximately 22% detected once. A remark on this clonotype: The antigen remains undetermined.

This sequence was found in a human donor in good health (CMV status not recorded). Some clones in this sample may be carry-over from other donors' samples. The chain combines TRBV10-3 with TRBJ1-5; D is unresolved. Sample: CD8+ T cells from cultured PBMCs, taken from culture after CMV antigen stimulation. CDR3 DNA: TGTGCCATCAGTGAAAAAGACGGCTCATATAGCAATCAGCCCCAGCATTTT. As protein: CAISEKDGSYSNQPQHF.